A single T cell receptor beta chain is shown here with its context. After removal of 6 bases from V and 3 bases from J, the junction contained 7 bases not matched to a gene. This CDR3 spans 15 amino acids. Per germline, CDR1 SNHLY and CDR2 FYNNEI. This record belongs to a study of PD-L1 blockade in urothelial cancer. As for the study in general: Patients' atezolizumab regimen, 1,200 mg intravenously every 3 weeks, began in the mid-2010s. Among blood samples, the median T cell count was around 150,000.

Time point of the sample: pretreatment peripheral blood. Locally advanced or metastatic urothelial carcinoma was diagnosed in the patients. Between 1 and 8 samples, pretreatment and on-treatment, were given by each patient. Using immunoSEQ multiplex PCR, the repertoire was profiled, and TCRdb retains in-frame clones only, with some absent. The sample holds roughly 50,000 clones, about 68% seen once. This sample comprised PBMCs, obtained around atezolizumab (anti-PD-L1) treatment. The chain joins TRBV2 to TRBJ2-3; 9 positions agree with TRBD1. The source of this sequence is a man aged 65 to 79 with urothelial cancer. In nucleotides, the CDR3 is TGTGCCAGCAGCGCGGACAGGGGAGGGACAGATACGCAGTATTTT. It specifies CASSADRGGTDTQYF.